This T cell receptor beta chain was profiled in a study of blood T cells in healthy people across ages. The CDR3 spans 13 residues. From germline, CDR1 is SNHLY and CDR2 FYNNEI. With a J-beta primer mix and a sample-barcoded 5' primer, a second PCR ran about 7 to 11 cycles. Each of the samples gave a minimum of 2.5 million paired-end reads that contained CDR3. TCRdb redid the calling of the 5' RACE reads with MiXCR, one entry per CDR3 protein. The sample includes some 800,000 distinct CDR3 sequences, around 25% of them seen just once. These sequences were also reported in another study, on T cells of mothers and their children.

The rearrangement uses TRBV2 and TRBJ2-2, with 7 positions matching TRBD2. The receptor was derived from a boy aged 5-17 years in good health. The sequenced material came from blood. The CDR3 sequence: CAAGRDSAGELFF. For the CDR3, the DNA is TGTGCGGCGGGGAGGGATTCGGCCGGGGAGCTGTTTTTT.